This T cell receptor (beta chain) was obtained from a study of T cells in women clearing cervical HPV infection. As for the study in general: Blood came at first lesion visit for cases, post-clearance for controls. Overall study results and limits: Repertoire richness, not evenness, was significantly elevated in CIN3+ cases versus controls.

The protocol was immunoSEQ multiplex PCR, while the TCRdb copy is restricted to in-frame clones and leaves out a portion. The listing contains roughly 35,000 clones. In regard to this clone: Its cognate antigen is unknown. The read ends 3 residues shy of where the CDR3 ends; the end is completed using the germline J gene.

Prevalent HPV16 infections were excluded; only incident single HPV16 infections included. MY09/MY11 PCR detected cervical HPV DNA; dot-blot assigned genotypes. The CDR3 extends over 20 amino acids. Unmatched junction bases numbered 10, after V lost 2 bases and J lost 0 bases. The source material was blood buffy coat. The clonotype comes from a woman aged 18-70 years with a cervical HPV16 infection that either progressed to CIN3+ or cleared (not recorded which). V is TRBV23-1 and J is TRBJ2-3, with TRBD2 matching 14 bases. TRBV23-1 is noted as an ORF with a role that remains uncertain. The CDR3 loop reads CASSQPGLAGGDTSTDTQYF. The DNA read from the CDR3 is TGCGCCAGCAGTCAACCCGGACTAGCGGGGGGCGATACTAGCACAGATACG.